The next 21 T cell receptor beta chains were all read from a single sample in a study of blood T cells in healthy people across ages. Alongside a J-beta primer mix, a sample-barcoded 5' primer served in a second PCR lasting about 7 to 12 cycles. TCRdb reanalysed the 5' RACE reads using MiXCR and keeps one entry per CDR3 protein. The sample comprises hundreds of thousands of distinct CDR3 sequences, about 48% of which are singletons, and about 42% rests with the top ten. Sequences were obtained from blood. The source is an older man in good health.

The genes are TRBV20-1 and TRBJ1-2, with 9 bases fitting TRBD1. Germline CDR1 and CDR2: DFQATT and SNEGSKA (reference sequence). The ends lost 5 bases at V and 2 bases at J; junction bases unmatched: 9. This CDR3 contains 15 residues. This chain's CDR3 is CSAGQTGTGNYGYTF. The CDR3 region has the DNA TGCAGTGCTGGACAAACCGGGACAGGGAACTATGGCTACACCTTC.

This chain uses TRBV2 with TRBJ2-7; TRBD1 is a possible D gene (5 bases). With 6 bases removed from V and 0 bases from J, the gap between germline ends came to 15 bases. The germline V gene has CDR1 SNHLY and CDR2 FYNNEI. CDR3 length equals 15 residues. This CDR3 is CASRLTVKSSYEQYF. As DNA, the CDR3 is TGTGCCAGCAGGCTGACAGTAAAGAGCTCCTACGAGCAGTACTTC.

V gene TRBV28 combines with J gene TRBJ2-6; possibly TRBD2 for D (6 bases). Germline CDR1 is MDHEN and CDR2 is SYDVKM. V was shortened by 6 bases and J by 0 bases, with 12 bases between the two germline ends. The CDR3 contains 16 residues. CDR3: CASRSGLNSGANVLTF. The CDR3 nucleotides read TGTGCCAGCAGATCGGGACTTAACTCTGGGGCCAACGTCCTGACTTTC.

The gene calls are TRBV5-5 and TRBJ1-4; D is ambiguous. The V end was cut by 4 bases, the J end by 0 bases, with 13 bases between. Germline V CDR1 and CDR2: SGHKS, YYEKEE (reference sequence). There are 16 residues in the CDR3. The CDR3 DNA reads TGTGCCAGCAGCGGCCGGACTGCTGCAACTAATGAAAAACTGTTTTTT. Translating gives CASSGRTAATNEKLFF. The entire variable domain, with the rest obtained from reference TRBV5-5 and TRBJ1-4, is as follows: DAGVTQSPTHLIKTRGQQVTLRCSPISGHKSVSWYQQVLGQGPQFIFQYYEKEERGRGNFPDRFSARQFPNYSSELNVNALLLGDSALYLCASSGRTAATNEKLFFGSGTQLSVL.

V is TRBV28 and J is TRBJ2-7; either TRBD1 or TRBD2 may fit D (5 bases each). V lost 6 bases and J 2 bases, leaving 17 bases between the germline ends. This CDR3 is 15 amino acids long. Germline values: CDR1 MDHEN, CDR2 SYDVKM. The CDR3 loop reads CASSDTADTAYEQYF. CDR3 nucleotides: TGTGCCAGCAGCGATACAGCGGACACCGCCTACGAGCAGTACTTC.

The chain has TRBV11-2 and TRBJ2-2; D is possibly TRBD2 (6 bases). The CDR3 is 13 residues long. V gave up 4 bases and J gave up 8 bases, with 11 bases separating them. CDR1 and CDR2 (germline): SGHAT, FQNNGV. The CDR3 bases are TGTGCCAGCAGCTCGACGGGAGTTGGGGAGCTGTTTTTT. Protein sequence: CASSSTGVGELFF. Variable domain in full (rest from reference TRBV11-2 and TRBJ2-2): EAGVAQSPRYKIIEKRQSVAFWCNPISGHATLYWYQQILGQGPKLLIQFQNNGVVDDSQLPKDRFSAERLKGVDSTLKIQPAKLEDSAVYLCASSSTGVGELFFGEGSRLTVL.

The table lists this clonotype with a few counts. The J gene is TRBJ2-7, the V gene TRBV13; tentatively, D is TRBD1 (6 bases). The CDR3 totals 12 residues. V lost 5 bases, J lost 6 bases, and 11 bases lay in between. Germline V lookup: CDR1 PRHDT, CDR2 FYEKMQ (reference sequence). The CDR3 DNA follows: TGTGCCAGCAGCCCAGGGGTTTTCGAGCAGTACTTC. Translating gives CASSPGVFEQYF.

This clonotype was detected a few times. This sequence joins TRBV9 and TRBJ2-7; D could derive from TRBD1 or TRBD2 (5 bases each). This CDR3 contains 13 residues. Germline values: CDR1 SGDLS, CDR2 YYNGEE. The V end lost 0 bases, the J end lost 6 bases, and 10 bases lay between the germline ends. For the CDR3, the DNA is TGTGCCAGCAGCGTAGAGTCGAGGGGCGAGCAGTACTTC. This translates into CASSVESRGEQYF.

The chain has TRBV7-2 and TRBJ2-7; TRBD2 agrees at 7 bases. J was trimmed by 0 bases and V by 6 bases; bases with no gene match: 5. CDR1 and CDR2 (germline): SGHTA, FQGNSA. The CDR3 spans 14 residues. CDR3 sequence reads: CASRSGLYSYEQYF. CDR3 sequence (DNA): TGTGCCAGCAGGTCGGGACTATACTCCTACGAGCAGTACTTC.

The V gene is TRBV20-1, the J gene TRBJ2-7; a possible D gene is TRBD2 (11 bases). This CDR3 contains 18 residues. Germline loops: CDR1 DFQATT, CDR2 SNEGSKA (reference sequence). Trimming left V 3 bases short and J 4 bases short, with 28 bases between. CDR3 sequence reads: CSARDRGNLAGGSYEQYF. CDR3 bases: TGCAGTGCTAGGGACAGGGGGAATCTAGCGGGAGGATCTTACGAGCAGTACTTC.

The genes are TRBV7-9 and TRBJ2-5, with D hard to call. The end of the DNA is better explained by TRBJ2-7, so the J call may be wrong. The CDR3 has 14 amino acids. CDR1 SEHNR and CDR2 FQNEAQ come from the germline V gene (reference sequence). The DNA of the CDR3 is TGTGCCAGCAGCTTCTCGAACAGCTACTACGAGCAGTACTTC. This sequence encodes CASSFSNSYYEQYF.

In this sample, this clonotype turned up a few times. This chain joins TRBV7-3 and TRBJ2-1, with D perhaps matching TRBD1 (5 bases). Germline values: CDR1 SGHTA, CDR2 FQGTGA. CDR3 length equals 15 residues. V lost 4 bases and J 1 base, leaving 11 bases between the germline ends. In nucleotides, the CDR3 is TGTGCCAGCAGCTCTGGGGCGGTTTCCTACAATGAGCAGTTCTTC. This translates into CASSSGAVSYNEQFF.

The sample holds one count of this clonotype. The gene calls are TRBV6-6 and TRBJ2-7; TRBD2 matches at 7 bases. The CDR3 is 15 amino acids. Losses at the gene ends were 8 bases for V and 4 bases for J; bases not matched to a gene: 14. The germline gives CDR1 MNHNY, CDR2 SVGAGI (reference sequence). Here the CDR3 DNA reads TGTGCCAGCCAGTCGGGGAGAGCGGGGCGGTACGAGCAGTACTTC. Translating it yields CASQSGRAGRYEQYF.

The J gene is TRBJ2-4, the V gene TRBV11-2; 8 bases are shared with TRBD1. Germline lookup yields CDR1 SGHAT and CDR2 FQNNGV. The length of the CDR3 is 15 residues. V was clipped by 0 bases and J by 5 bases; unmatched bases: 3. CDR3 sequence: CASSLDRGRENIQYF. The DNA for the CDR3 is TGTGCCAGCAGCTTAGACAGGGGGCGCGAAAACATTCAGTACTTC.

This clonotype has a handful of counts. The chain carries TRBV20-1 and TRBJ2-4; 14 nucleotides match TRBD2. Germline assignment: CDR1 DFQATT and CDR2 SNEGSKA (reference sequence). The CDR3 length is 15 residues. Trimming at V came to 0 bases and at J to 12 bases, leaving 7 bases not matched to a gene. CDR3 amino acids: CSARDRLAGGPTQYF. The CDR3 DNA reads TGCAGTGCTAGAGACAGACTAGCGGGAGGGCCAACTCAGTACTTC.

This clonotype has more than one count but fewer than ten. The chain employs TRBV5-1 and TRBJ1-6; 10 bases agree with TRBD1. Germline V gene data show CDR1 as SGHRS and CDR2 as YFSETQ. CDR3 length: 18 residues. The trim removed 2 bases at V and 7 bases at J, leaving 12 bases unmatched. CDR3 in DNA: TGCGCCAGCAGCTTATCTCCGCGACAGGGGGCGAACAATTCACCCCTCCACTTT. Amino acid sequence: CASSLSPRQGANNSPLHF.

This rearrangement joins TRBV15 to TRBJ1-3; 7 bases are shared with TRBD1. Trimming removed 6 bases from V and 1 base from J; junction bases left unmatched: 3. From germline, CDR1 is LNHNV and CDR2 YYDKDF (reference sequence). The CDR3 is 14 amino acids. The CDR3 region is CATRRQGSGNTIYF. In DNA form, the CDR3 reads TGTGCCACCAGAAGACAGGGATCTGGAAACACCATATATTTT.

The chain combines TRBV30 with TRBJ1-2, with D perhaps matching TRBD1 (6 bases). V dropped 2 bases and J dropped 4 bases, with 14 bases sitting between them. Germline assignment: CDR1 GTSNPN and CDR2 SVGIG (reference sequence). CDR3 length: 14 residues. The DNA of the CDR3 is TGTGCCTGGAGTCTCGACAGGTTCCTCTATGGCTACACCTTC. It is translated as CAWSLDRFLYGYTF.

The rearrangement links TRBV2 to TRBJ2-1; 8 nucleotides agree with TRBD1. CDR1 is SNHLY, CDR2 FYNNEI, per germline. There are 14 residues in the CDR3. V lost 5 bases and J lost 6; bases outside the gene matches: 6. The CDR3 protein is CASSYRQGRNEQFF. The CDR3 bases are TGTGCCAGCAGTTACCGACAGGGGCGCAATGAGCAGTTCTTC.

The chain carries TRBV29-1 and TRBJ2-1, with 15 bases identical to TRBD2. J lost 9 bases, V lost 5 bases, and 5 bases had no gene match. The CDR3 spans 14 residues. Germline loops: CDR1 SQVTM, CDR2 ANQGSEA. CDR3 in DNA: TGCAGCGTTACGGGACTAGCGGGAGGCGTTGAGCAGTTCTTC. This sequence encodes CSVTGLAGGVEQFF.

This clonotype appeared many times. The chain carries TRBV7-2 and TRBJ2-3; D not resolved. The length of the CDR3 is 14 residues. Germline V gives CDR1 SGHTA, CDR2 FQGNSA. V shed 4 bases and J shed 2 bases, with 10 bases lying between them. The CDR3 region is CASSSPSHTDTQYF. The CDR3 nucleotides read TGTGCCAGCAGCTCCCCGAGCCACACAGATACGCAGTATTTT.